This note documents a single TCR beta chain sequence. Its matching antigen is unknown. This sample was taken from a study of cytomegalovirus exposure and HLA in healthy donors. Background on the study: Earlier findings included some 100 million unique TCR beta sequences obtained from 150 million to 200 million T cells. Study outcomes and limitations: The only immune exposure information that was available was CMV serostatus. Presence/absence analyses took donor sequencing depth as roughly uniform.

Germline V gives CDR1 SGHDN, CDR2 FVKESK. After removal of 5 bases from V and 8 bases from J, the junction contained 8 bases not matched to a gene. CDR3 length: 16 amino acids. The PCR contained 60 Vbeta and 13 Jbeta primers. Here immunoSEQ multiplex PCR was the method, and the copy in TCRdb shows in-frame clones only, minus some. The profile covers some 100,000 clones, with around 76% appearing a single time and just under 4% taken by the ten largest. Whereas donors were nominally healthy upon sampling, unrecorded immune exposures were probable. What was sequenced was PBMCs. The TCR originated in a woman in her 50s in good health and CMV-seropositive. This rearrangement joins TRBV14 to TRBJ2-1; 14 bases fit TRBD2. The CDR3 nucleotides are TGTGCCAGCAGCAGCCTGACTAGCGGGGGGGTCCATGAGCAGTTCTTC. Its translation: CASSSLTSGGVHEQFF.